These 14 T cell receptor beta chains were sequenced from one sample in a study of patients and donors after allogeneic stem cell transplantation. TCRdb analysed the RT-PCR reads with MiXCR anew, one entry per CDR3 protein. Counted here are about 410,000 distinct CDR3 sequences, more than 15% occurring once; the ten biggest clones make up 7% to 7.5%. Sequenced material: blood, either unsorted or a sorted T cell fraction (not recorded which). The receptors shown here come from a human donor who was either an allogeneic HSCT recipient or a stem cell or donor lymphocyte infusion donor (not recorded which). It is not recorded whose cells these are; they may come from a transplant donor.

V gene TRBV9 combines with J gene TRBJ1-1, with 8 bases that match TRBD1. Trimming cost V 3 bases and J 3 bases; bases outside gene matches: 10. Germline V gene sequence: CDR1 SGDLS, CDR2 YYNGEE. This CDR3 region has 16 residues. CDR3 in DNA: TGTGCCAGCAGCGCGACAGGGGAGGTGTTGGACACTGAAGCTTTCTTT. Translated: CASSATGEVLDTEAFF.

The gene calls are TRBV10-3 and TRBJ2-7; 13 bases align to TRBD2. The J segment lost 7 bases and the V segment lost 0 bases, leaving 3 bases of the junction unmatched. The CDR3 sequence is 15 residues long. From germline, CDR1 is ENHRY and CDR2 SYGVKD. This CDR3 reads CAISESGLAGVEQYF. The CDR3, as DNA: TGTGCCATCAGTGAGTCTGGACTAGCGGGAGTTGAGCAGTACTTC.

This clonotype was observed a handful of times. This chain links TRBV30 with TRBJ2-1; 10 bases fit TRBD2. The CDR3 is made up of 12 amino acids. The germline V gene encodes CDR1 GTSNPN and CDR2 SVGIG (reference sequence). CDR3 protein: CASSGGGNEQFF. The CDR3 nucleotides read TGTGCTTCTAGCGGGGGTGGCAATGAGCAGTTCTTC.

In this sample, this clonotype turned up a few times. The chain uses TRBV5-1 and TRBJ2-3; a weak D match, TRBD1 (5 bases). The CDR3 sequence is 13 residues long. Trimming removed 0 bases at V and 8 bases at J, with 10 bases between. Germline assignment: CDR1 SGHRS and CDR2 YFSETQ. CDR3 DNA sequence: TGCGCCAGCAGCTTGGCCGGTAGGGGTACGCAGTATTTT. It yields the protein CASSLAGRGTQYF.

Of note for this clonotype: The junction and the germline gene differ at one end; a read error may be behind it. The chain uses TRBV3-1 and TRBJ2-7; possibly TRBD1 for D (5 bases). The CDR3 has 12 residues. Germline V gene sequence: CDR1 LGHDT, CDR2 YNNKEL (reference sequence). CDR3 in amino acids: CASSQVGPLLIF. The CDR3 nucleotides are TGTGCCAGCAGCCAAGTGGGGCCGCTCCTGATCTTC.

The gene calls are TRBV7-3 and TRBJ2-4, with 7 bases lining up with TRBD2. Germline CDR1 reads SGHTA; CDR2 reads FQGTGA. V lost 3 bases, J lost 7 bases, and 0 bases stayed unmatched. The CDR3 loop spans 12 amino acids. The chain's CDR3 is CASSLGGNIQYF. DNA for the CDR3: TGTGCCAGCAGCTTGGGGGGGAACATTCAGTACTTC. Using reference TRBV7-3 and TRBJ2-4 for the parts outside the CDR3, the full variable domain is GAGVSQTPSNKVTEKGKYVELRCDPISGHTALYWYRQSLGQGPEFLIYFQGTGAADDSGLPNDRFFAVRPEGSVSTLKIQRTERGDSAVYLCASSLGGNIQYFGAGTRLSVL.

This clonotype was observed a few times. The chain carries TRBV4-1 and TRBJ2-1, with D perhaps matching TRBD1 or TRBD2 (5 bases each). This CDR3 spans 14 amino acids. V was shortened by 2 bases and J by 13 bases, with 18 bases between the two germline ends. The germline gives CDR1 MGHRA, CDR2 YSYEKL. The CDR3 DNA sequence: TGCGCCAGCAGCCAAATAGGGAACGGGGCGATTCAGTTCTTC. Protein sequence: CASSQIGNGAIQFF.

This clonotype was counted only a few times. The chain combines TRBV4-1 with TRBJ2-7; TRBD1 agrees at 11 bases. Germline V CDR1 and CDR2: MGHRA, YSYEKL. The junction had 4 bases not matched to a gene; V was cut back by 4 bases and J by 5 bases. The CDR3 has 14 residues. The CDR3 bases are TGCGCCAGCAGCCCGGGACAGGGGGACAACGAGCAGTACTTC. Its protein product is CASSPGQGDNEQYF.

This clonotype came up many times. The chain uses TRBV15 and TRBJ2-3, with TRBD1 matching 7 bases. This CDR3 contains 15 residues. CDR1 is LNHNV, CDR2 YYDKDF, per germline (reference sequence). V lost 0 bases, J lost 10 bases, and 10 bases stayed unmatched. The CDR3, as DNA: TGTGCCACCAGCAGAGATATCCCCCAGGGGGATCCGCAGTATTTT. It codes for CATSRDIPQGDPQYF.

This clonotype was recorded a few times. The genes are TRBV6-4 and TRBJ2-2, with TRBD1 as a possible D gene (5 bases). The CDR3 extends over 17 amino acids. Germline V gene data show CDR1 as MRHNA and CDR2 as SNTAGT. V dropped 5 bases and J dropped 2 bases, with 18 bases sitting between them. Written as DNA, the CDR3 is TGTGCCAGCAGTAGAGGACATCCACCCCCAAACACCGGGGAGCTGTTTTTT. It encodes CASSRGHPPPNTGELFF.

The chain is built from TRBV25-1 and TRBJ2-1; no clear D. The CDR3 covers 15 residues. Germline CDR1 and CDR2: MGHDK and SYGVNS. V lost 1 base to trimming and J lost 9 bases, with 16 bases between them. CDR3 nucleotides: TGTGCCAGCAGTGAATTAGGAGTTACGCCCCCTGAGCAGTTCTTC. Translated, it gives CASSELGVTPPEQFF.

This clonotype was seen ten or more times. This chain joins TRBV4-3 and TRBJ2-7, with D possibly being TRBD1 or TRBD2 (5 bases each). Germline V gene data show CDR1 as LGHNA and CDR2 as YSLEER. V lost 3 bases and J 2 bases, leaving 14 bases between the germline ends. The length of the CDR3 is 15 residues. The CDR3 DNA sequence: TGCGCCAGCAGCCAGGCTGATCAGGGACCCTACGAGCAGTACTTC. Its protein product is CASSQADQGPYEQYF.

This clonotype was observed a handful of times. This chain connects TRBV6-1 to TRBJ1-1; D might be TRBD1 (5 bases). This CDR3 has 15 residues. The V gene's germline CDR1 is MNHNS and CDR2 SASEGT. The V end was cut by 0 bases, the J end by 5 bases, with 13 bases between. The CDR3 DNA reads TGTGCCAGCAGTGAAGCTCTTCAGGGTCGGACTGAAGCTTTCTTT. Translating gives CASSEALQGRTEAFF.

V usage is TRBV7-3 and J usage is TRBJ2-1, with D possibly TRBD2 on 5 matching bases. CDR1 is SGHTA and CDR2 is FQGTGA in the germline V gene. The CDR3 spans 18 residues. Trimming took 5 bases from V and 5 from J, leaving 25 bases between them. The CDR3 protein is CASSPYGFPTGLHNEQFF. CDR3 sequence (DNA): TGTGCCAGCAGCCCCTATGGGTTCCCCACTGGACTTCACAATGAGCAGTTCTTC.